The present T cell receptor (beta chain) was sequenced within a study of CD4+ T cells in melanoma. Study conclusions and caveats: Reportedly, melanoma neoantigen-specific CD4+ T cells showed varied differentiation states. CD8+ T cell, macrophage and B cell function reportedly correlated with neoantigen-specific CD4+ T cells.

The repertoire was sequenced with immunoSEQ multiplex PCR; TCRdb's copy has only in-frame clones and lacks some. The repertoire holds approximately 9,500 clones, about 59% seen once, with approximately 25% in the top ten. The ends were cut back, 6 bases at V and 1 base at J, with 11 bases in the middle. Germline-derived CDR1 and CDR2 are SNHLY and FYNNEI. The CDR3 contains 14 residues. Remarks on this clone: Its target is unknown.

The source is a human donor with melanoma. The specimen sequenced was cells from a culture (not recorded whether cultured in vitro). V gene TRBV2 combines with J gene TRBJ2-3, with D possibly called TRBD1 or TRBD2 (5 bases each). The CDR3 DNA sequence: TGTGCCAGCAGCCGGGACCTCGGCACAGATACGCAGTATTTT. Translation gives CASSRDLGTDTQYF.